Given below is one TCR beta chain in context. Its target is unknown. The authors ran a second PCR of roughly 6 to 12 cycles using a sample-barcoded 5' primer and a J-beta primer mix. Each of the cDNA molecules was tagged by a template-switch adaptor with 12 random nucleotides. One entry per CDR3 protein results from TCRdb running MiXCR on the 5' RACE reads. The data contain 1.5 million to 2 million distinct CDR3 sequences, about 49% of them seen just once; the ten biggest clones take up approximately 2%. The record originates from a study of blood T cells in healthy people across ages. As for the study in general: Capture by template switching was about one barcoded beta molecule per two T cells.

Study-level points and caveats: Older age coincided with a roughly linear decline in TCR beta diversity per million T cells.

Sequencing was performed on blood. The TCR sequence derives from a woman aged 40 to 50 in good health.

The CDR3 reads CASRSGYSNQPQHF. The CDR3 bases are TGTGCCAGCAGATCGGGTTATAGCAATCAGCCCCAGCATTTT. This sequence joins TRBV6-5 and TRBJ1-5; D not resolved. Germline V gene lookup returns CDR1 MNHEY and CDR2 SVGAGI. CDR3 size: 14 residues. Trimming left V 6 bases short and J 0 bases short, with 9 bases between.